The 18 T cell receptor beta chains below come from one sample, sequenced in a study of blood T cell repertoires in COVID-19. The repertoire was sequenced with immunoSEQ multiplex PCR; TCRdb's copy has only in-frame clones and lacks some. The profile shows about 310,000 clones, about nine tenths of them singletons. The sequencing input was PBMCs or T cells enriched from blood (not recorded which). These TCRs come from a woman younger than 45 who had recovered from COVID-19.

In DNA, the CDR3 is TGTGCCAGCGGCGGGACTAGCTTCACCGGGGAGCTGTTTTTT. Encoded protein: CASGGTSFTGELFF. This chain links TRBV28 with TRBJ2-2; TRBD2 matches at 9 bases. CDR1 and CDR2 from the germline V gene are MDHEN and SYDVKM. V shed 8 bases, J shed 4 bases, and the junction held 5 bases outside the gene matches. The CDR3 consists of 14 residues.

The chain carries TRBV19 and TRBJ2-1; 7 bases line up with TRBD1. CDR1 is LNHDA, CDR2 SQIVND, per germline (reference sequence). V lost 8 bases to trimming and J lost 0 bases; unmatched junction nucleotides: 7. This CDR3 has 15 amino acids. CDR3 DNA: TGTGCCAGTGGACAGGTACGAGGCTCCTACAATGAGCAGTTCTTC. This gives the protein CASGQVRGSYNEQFF.

V gene TRBV7-2 combines with J gene TRBJ2-2, with TRBD2 as a possible D gene (5 bases). Between the trimmed V and J ends, which lost 7 bases and 1 base, there was a span of 13 bases. Germline CDR1 is SGHTA and CDR2 is FQGNSA. The CDR3 covers 15 residues. CDR3 nucleotides: TGTGCCAGCAACCCCTTCGAGGGGAACACCGGGGAGCTGTTTTTT. As protein: CASNPFEGNTGELFF.

CDR3 coding DNA: TGCAGTGCAGCCCGAGAGACCCAGTACTTC. Protein product: CSAARETQYF. The chain uses TRBV20-1 and TRBJ2-5; D remains unclear. The germline V gene encodes CDR1 DFQATT and CDR2 SNEGSKA (reference sequence). V shed 6 bases and J shed 4 bases, with 6 bases lying between them. This CDR3 region has 10 residues.

The chain carries TRBV28 and TRBJ1-1, with TRBD1 identical over 7 bases. Germline lookup yields CDR1 MDHEN and CDR2 SYDVKM. This CDR3 spans 15 amino acids. The J segment lost 0 bases and the V segment lost 2 bases, leaving 3 bases of the junction unmatched. CDR3 bases: TGTGCCAGCAGTTTAGGACAGGACATGAACACTGAAGCTTTCTTT. Encoded protein: CASSLGQDMNTEAFF.

CDR3 nucleotides: TGTGCCAGCAGCTTGGATGGTCGTCGGGGTAGGGATTCACCCCTCCACTTT. Translation: CASSLDGRRGRDSPLHF. The chain joins TRBV5-5 to TRBJ1-6; D not resolved. Trimming took off 0 bases at V and 8 bases at J, with 18 bases between the two ends. The CDR3 runs to 17 residues. Germline CDR1 SGHKS, CDR2 YYEKEE (reference sequence).

The chain uses TRBV28 and TRBJ2-7, with D possibly being TRBD1 (6 bases). The V gene's germline CDR1 is MDHEN and CDR2 SYDVKM. V shed 2 bases and J shed 7 bases, with 21 bases lying between them. The CDR3 loop spans 16 amino acids. The CDR3 is CASSLLAGDPLGEQYF. The CDR3 nucleotides are TGTGCCAGCAGTTTACTGGCAGGGGACCCTTTGGGGGAGCAGTACTTC. Together with reference TRBV28 and TRBJ2-7, the CDR3 gives the full variable domain: DVKVTQSSRYLVKRTGEKVFLECVQDMDHENMFWYRQDPGLGLRLIYFSYDVKMKEKGDIPEGYSVSREKKERFSLILESASTNQTSMYLCASSLLAGDPLGEQYFGPGTRLTVT.

The V call is TRBV3-1 (or the pseudogene TRBV3-2), the J call TRBJ2-1; 12 nucleotides match TRBD2. Germline trimming cut 6 bases from V and 2 bases from J; bases unmatched to any gene: 5. The CDR3 sequence is 16 residues long. The V gene's germline CDR1 is LGHDT and CDR2 YNNKEL (reference sequence). This CDR3 reads CASRPSGRGPYNEQFF. DNA for the CDR3: TGTGCCAGCAGACCTAGCGGGAGGGGGCCCTACAATGAGCAGTTCTTC.

The chain is built from TRBV4-1 and TRBJ2-5, with a possible D match to TRBD2 (5 bases). The V and J ends lost 0 bases and 5 bases respectively, with 16 bases between them. The CDR3 is 16 amino acids. Germline assignment: CDR1 MGHRA and CDR2 YSYEKL. The CDR3 loop reads CASSQEGPVRRETQYF. The CDR3 DNA sequence: TGCGCCAGCAGCCAAGAAGGCCCCGTTAGGAGGGAGACCCAGTACTTC.

This chain connects TRBV11-2 to TRBJ2-2; maybe TRBD2 (6 bases). The V and J ends lost 3 bases and 4 bases respectively, with 18 bases between them. This CDR3 is 17 amino acids long. Germline CDR1 is SGHAT and CDR2 is FQNNGV. As DNA, the CDR3 is TGTGCCAGCAGCTTCGGGGTTGGGCAGGGAGGCACCGGGGAGCTGTTTTTT. Residues: CASSFGVGQGGTGELFF.

On this clone itself: The junction differs from germline at one of its ends, possibly a read error. The chain uses TRBV5-4 and TRBJ1-2, with D possibly being TRBD1 (5 bases). There are 12 residues in the CDR3. CDR1 is SGHNT, CDR2 YYREEE, per germline (reference sequence). The CDR3 protein is CASSLLEDTLNF. The CDR3, as DNA: TGTGCCAGCAGCTTGTTAGAGGACACCTTAAACTTC.

The sample holds a few counts of this clone. The chain employs TRBV2 and TRBJ1-3; perhaps TRBD1 as D (6 bases). The germline gives CDR1 SNHLY, CDR2 FYNNEI. The V and J ends lost 5 bases and 2 bases respectively, with 10 bases between them. The CDR3 runs to 14 residues. CDR3 sequence (DNA): TGTGCCAGCAGTTACAGGGTTGCTGGAAACACCATATATTTT. Amino acids: CASSYRVAGNTIYF.

This rearrangement joins TRBV11-2 to TRBJ1-2; perhaps TRBD1 as D (6 bases). Germline assignment: CDR1 SGHAT and CDR2 FQNNGV. This CDR3 contains 16 residues. Trimming removed 2 bases at V and 1 base at J, with 14 bases between. The DNA for the CDR3 is TGTGCCAGCAGCTTACAGGGGACCGCGGGTAACTATGGCTACACCTTC. Translation: CASSLQGTAGNYGYTF.

The chain uses TRBV18 and TRBJ1-2; 10 positions agree with TRBD1. V lost 4 bases to trimming and J lost 2 bases; unmatched junction nucleotides: 4. Germline CDR1 is KGHSH and CDR2 is LQKENI. This CDR3 contains 15 residues. CDR3 coding DNA: TGTGCCAGCTCACTAGGACAGGGGGAAAACTATGGCTACACCTTC. Translated, it gives CASSLGQGENYGYTF.

The chain recombines TRBV4-1 with TRBJ2-7; TRBD2 is a possible D gene (6 bases). Germline V lookup: CDR1 MGHRA, CDR2 YSYEKL. The CDR3 extends over 15 amino acids. Trimming took 4 bases from V and 2 from J, leaving 15 bases between them. CDR3 nucleotide sequence: TGCGCCAGCAGCCCGCGGGACCTTCCTACCTACGAGCAGTACTTC. Its protein is CASSPRDLPTYEQYF.

The rearrangement uses TRBV30 and TRBJ2-5; D call uncertain. The V gene's germline CDR1 is GTSNPN and CDR2 SVGIG (reference sequence). The length of the CDR3 is 11 residues. V dropped 2 bases and J dropped 5 bases, with 6 bases sitting between them. The CDR3: CAWSPGETQYF. CDR3 nucleotide sequence: TGTGCCTGGAGTCCCGGTGAGACCCAGTACTTC.

The chain recombines TRBV28 with TRBJ1-1, with D unclear. Trimming took off 5 bases at V and 0 bases at J, with 28 bases between the two ends. The CDR3 runs 20 residues. In germline, CDR1 is MDHEN, CDR2 SYDVKM. This CDR3 is CASSRTTKEASSPVNTEAFF. The DNA for the CDR3 is TGTGCCAGCAGTCGAACAACCAAGGAGGCCTCATCCCCGGTGAACACTGAAGCTTTCTTT.

This clone was detected only a few times. The chain carries TRBV13 and TRBJ2-2, with D perhaps matching TRBD2 (6 bases). CDR1 PRHDT and CDR2 FYEKMQ come from the germline V gene (reference sequence). This CDR3 has 17 amino acids. Trimming removed 5 bases from V and 4 bases from J, with 20 bases in between. The CDR3, as DNA: TGTGCCAGCAGCGGCCGGGAGAGGGGCGCGGGCACCGGGGAGCTGTTTTTT. Its translation: CASSGRERGAGTGELFF.